These 17 T cell receptor beta chains were all obtained from the same sample, sequenced in a study of T cells in localized non-small cell lung cancer. Produced via immunoSEQ multiplex PCR; TCRdb's table is partial and in-frame only. The table shows about 74,000 clones, with approximately 84% occurring only once. Sample: peripheral blood, taken before any cancer treatment. These receptor sequences come from a female donor aged 60 or older with stage I lung adenocarcinoma.

This clone showed up just once. This chain joins TRBV2 and TRBJ2-1; D is possibly TRBD1 (5 bases). The CDR3 loop spans 15 amino acids. The V end lost 4 bases, the J end lost 5 bases, and 15 bases lay between the germline ends. CDR1 SNHLY and CDR2 FYNNEI come from the germline V gene. DNA of the CDR3: TGTGCCAGCAGTGGGCTCCGACAGATAAACAATGAGCAGTTCTTC. It specifies CASSGLRQINNEQFF.

This clone was detected only once. The CDR3 protein is CAISPGTGANTIYF. In DNA form, the CDR3 reads TGTGCCATCAGCCCCGGGACAGGGGCGAACACCATATATTTT. The J gene is TRBJ1-3, the V gene TRBV10-3; 10 bases agree with TRBD1. After removal of 6 bases from V and 7 bases from J, the junction contained 6 bases not matched to a gene. Germline assignment: CDR1 ENHRY and CDR2 SYGVKD. The CDR3 has 14 residues.

The V and J genes are TRBV2 and TRBJ1-1, with 10 bases identical to TRBD1. Losses at the gene ends were 5 bases for V and 11 bases for J; bases not matched to a gene: 5. CDR1 is SNHLY, CDR2 FYNNEI, per germline. The CDR3 runs to 12 residues. As DNA, the CDR3 is TGTGCCAGCAGTAGGGGACAGGGGTATGCTTTCTTT. This translates into CASSRGQGYAFF. Using reference TRBV2 and TRBJ1-1 for the parts outside the CDR3, the full variable domain is EPEVTQTPSHQVTQMGQEVILRCVPISNHLYFYWYRQILGQKVEFLVSFYNNEISEKSEIFDDQFSVERPDGSNFTLKIRSTKLEDSAMYFCASSRGQGYAFFGQGTRLTVV.

The chain uses TRBV6-6 and TRBJ2-1; D ambiguous. Trimming pared 2 bases from V and 4 bases from J, leaving 3 bases between. The CDR3 has 12 residues. Germline lookup yields CDR1 MNHNY and CDR2 SVGAGI (reference sequence). The CDR3 DNA is TGTGCCAGCAGTTACGGGTACAATGAGCAGTTCTTC. Translating it yields CASSYGYNEQFF.

As concerns this clone: One junction end does not reproduce the germline sequence, and a read error may be involved. The CDR3: CASSFFASSHNEQFF. The CDR3 coding sequence is TGTGCCAGCAGCTTTTTCGCTAGCTCCCACAATGAGCAGTTCTTC. The chain uses TRBV7-3 and TRBJ2-1; D might be TRBD2 (5 bases). The germline V gene encodes CDR1 SGHTA and CDR2 FQGTGA. The CDR3 is made up of 15 amino acids.

The V gene is TRBV18, the J gene TRBJ2-3, with D perhaps TRBD1 or TRBD2 (7 bases each). From germline, CDR1 is KGHSH and CDR2 LQKENI. The V and J ends lost 1 base and 4 bases respectively, with 15 bases between them. This CDR3 is 16 amino acids long. Here the CDR3 DNA reads TGTGCCAGCTCACCACGCCCGCAGGGGGGGGCAGATACGCAGTATTTT. This translates into CASSPRPQGGADTQYF.

In this sample, this clone turned up a few times. The chain uses TRBV4-1 and TRBJ1-5; D might be TRBD1 (5 bases). Germline-derived CDR1 and CDR2 are MGHRA and YSYEKL. V was cut by 3 bases and J by 1 base, with 10 bases left in between. This CDR3 spans 15 amino acids. This CDR3 reads CASSHQGPSNQPQHF. The CDR3 DNA reads as TGCGCCAGCAGCCATCAGGGACCAAGCAATCAGCCCCAGCATTTT.

This chain links TRBV27 with TRBJ2-5, with 7 bases lining up with TRBD1. The V gene end was trimmed by 6 bases and the J gene end by 6 bases; junction bases not matched to a gene: 16. The CDR3 has 16 amino acids. Germline V gene sequence: CDR1 MNHEY, CDR2 SMNVEV (reference sequence). The DNA of the CDR3 is TGTGCCAGCAGGGAAATAGGGGGCGAGGGAACAAAGACCCAGTACTTC. Its translation is CASREIGGEGTKTQYF.

The rearrangement joins TRBV7-3 to TRBJ2-2; either TRBD1 or TRBD2 may supply D (5 bases each). V dropped 5 bases and J dropped 6 bases, with 13 bases sitting between them. The CDR3 has 14 residues. CDR1 and CDR2 (germline): SGHTA, FQGTGA. The CDR3 bases are TGTGCCAGCAGCCCTGGACACGGGGCCGGGGAGCTGTTTTTT. Residues: CASSPGHGAGELFF.

V gene TRBV27 combines with J gene TRBJ2-3; 11 bases are a match to TRBD1. CDR3 length: 22 amino acids. The V and J ends lost 3 bases and 2 bases, in that order; junction bases with no gene match: 22. Germline V gene lookup returns CDR1 MNHEY and CDR2 SMNVEV (reference sequence). DNA of the CDR3: TGTGCCAGCAGTTTTAGTCATCGCGGGACAGGGGGATTGGGGACTAACACAGATACGCAGTATTTT. As protein: CASSFSHRGTGGLGTNTDTQYF.

The chain uses TRBV6-5 and TRBJ1-3; the D is unclear. V was pared by 7 bases and J by 0 bases, with 10 bases between. The CDR3 is 14 amino acids. Germline V gene data show CDR1 as MNHEY and CDR2 as SVGAGI. CDR3 region: CASTRRGSGNTIYF. The CDR3 region has the DNA TGTGCCAGCACTCGACGAGGCTCTGGAAACACCATATATTTT.

The rearrangement uses TRBV6-6 and TRBJ2-1, with unresolved D. This CDR3 is built from 14 residues. V was cut by 0 bases and J by 6 bases, with 9 bases left in between. The germline V gene has CDR1 MNHNY and CDR2 SVGAGI (reference sequence). The CDR3: CASSYSKYSNEQFF. CDR3 DNA: TGTGCCAGCAGTTACTCGAAGTACTCCAATGAGCAGTTCTTC.

The chain is built from TRBV4-3 and TRBJ2-5; perhaps TRBD2 as D (5 bases). The V end was cut by 1 base, the J end by 4 bases, with 16 bases between. CDR1 is LGHNA, CDR2 YSLEER, per germline. This CDR3 is 16 amino acids long. The CDR3 nucleotides are TGCGCCAGCAGCCAAGGTCTCGTTCCGGGAAGAGAGACCCAGTACTTC. Translated, it gives CASSQGLVPGRETQYF.

Regarding this clone: In the same sample, other DNA sequences code for this CDR3. This chain connects TRBV5-1 to TRBJ2-1, with TRBD2 as a possible D gene (6 bases). The V end was cut by 2 bases, the J end by 6 bases, with 15 bases between. Germline CDR1 reads SGHRS; CDR2 reads YFSETQ. CDR3 length equals 15 residues. CDR3 residues: CASSFSPGDSNEQFF. The CDR3 bases are TGCGCCAGCAGCTTTAGTCCGGGAGACTCCAATGAGCAGTTCTTC.

This clone was observed once. V gene TRBV21-1 combines with J gene TRBJ2-7; the table's D gene call, TRBD1, was not cross checked with the DNA. TRBV21-1 is shown as a pseudogene. The CDR3 length is 15 residues. The CDR3 DNA follows: TGTGCCAGCAGCGAAAAGGGACAAAGCTCCTACGAGCAGTACTTC. As protein: CASSEKGQSSYEQYF.

This clone occurred once. The chain joins TRBV15 to TRBJ2-4, with D possibly matching TRBD1 (5 bases). Germline V gene data show CDR1 as LNHNV and CDR2 as YYDKDF (reference sequence). Trimming stripped 2 bases from V and 5 bases from J, with 19 bases between. The length of the CDR3 is 17 residues. The CDR3 region has the DNA TGTGCCACCAGCAGACGCGCAGGGCAGATGGGCCAAAACATTCAGTACTTC. It is translated as CATSRRAGQMGQNIQYF.

The gene calls are TRBV18 and TRBJ1-5; TRBD1 matches at 8 bases. The CDR3 runs 18 residues. CDR1 KGHSH and CDR2 LQKENI come from the germline V gene. The V and J ends lost 1 base and 6 bases, in that order; junction bases with no gene match: 14. CDR3 sequence reads: CASSPLGQGGGVGQPQHF. The CDR3 DNA reads as TGTGCCAGCTCACCACTAGGACAGGGAGGAGGTGTGGGTCAGCCCCAGCATTTT.